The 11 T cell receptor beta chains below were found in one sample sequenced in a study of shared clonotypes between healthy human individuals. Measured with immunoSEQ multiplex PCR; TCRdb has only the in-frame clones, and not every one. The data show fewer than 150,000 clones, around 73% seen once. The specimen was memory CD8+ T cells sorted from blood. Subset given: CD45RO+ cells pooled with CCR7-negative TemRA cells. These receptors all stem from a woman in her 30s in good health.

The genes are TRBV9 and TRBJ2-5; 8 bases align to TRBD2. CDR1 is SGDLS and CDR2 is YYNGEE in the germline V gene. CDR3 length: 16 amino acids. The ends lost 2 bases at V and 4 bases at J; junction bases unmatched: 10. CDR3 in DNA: TGTGCCAGCAGCGTGGGAGGGGCGGGAGGTGGAGAGACCCAGTACTTC. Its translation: CASSVGGAGGGETQYF.

CDR3 region: CASSYTGPGLSEQFF. CDR3 nucleotides: TGTGCCAGCAGTTACACAGGTCCGGGACTAAGTGAGCAGTTCTTC. The V call is TRBV6-5, the J call TRBJ2-1; TRBD2 aligns across 7 bases. J was trimmed by 9 bases and V by 2 bases; bases with no gene match: 10. This CDR3 contains 15 residues. CDR1 is MNHEY and CDR2 is SVGAGI in the germline V gene.

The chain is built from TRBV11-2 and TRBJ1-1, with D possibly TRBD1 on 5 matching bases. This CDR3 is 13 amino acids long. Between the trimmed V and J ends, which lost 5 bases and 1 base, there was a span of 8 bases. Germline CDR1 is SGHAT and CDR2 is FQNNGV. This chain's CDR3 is CASSRDQNTEAFF. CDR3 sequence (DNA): TGTGCCAGCAGCAGGGACCAGAACACTGAAGCTTTCTTT.

This chain's CDR3 is CASGTGDQSYEQYF. CDR3 sequence (DNA): TGTGCCAGTGGAACTGGGGATCAATCCTACGAGCAGTACTTC. The chain joins TRBV5-6 to TRBJ2-7; D not resolved. The CDR3 spans 14 residues. Germline CDR1 is SGHDT and CDR2 is YYEEEE. Trimming removed 8 bases at V and 1 base at J, with 16 bases between.

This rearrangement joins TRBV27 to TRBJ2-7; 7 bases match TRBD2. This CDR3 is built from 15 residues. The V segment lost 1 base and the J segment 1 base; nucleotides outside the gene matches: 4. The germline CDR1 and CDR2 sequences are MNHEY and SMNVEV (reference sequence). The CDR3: CASSLWGGSSYEQYF. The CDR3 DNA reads TGTGCCAGCAGTTTATGGGGCGGGAGTTCCTACGAGCAGTACTTC.

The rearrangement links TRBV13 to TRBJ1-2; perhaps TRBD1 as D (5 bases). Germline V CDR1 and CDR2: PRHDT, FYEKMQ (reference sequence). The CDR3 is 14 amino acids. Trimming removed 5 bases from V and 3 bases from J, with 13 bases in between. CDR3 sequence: CASSQEGRDYGYTF. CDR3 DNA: TGTGCCAGCAGCCAGGAGGGGAGGGACTATGGCTACACCTTC. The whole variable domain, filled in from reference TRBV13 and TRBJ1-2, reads AAGVIQSPRHLIKEKRETATLKCYPIPRHDTVYWYQQGPGQDPQFLISFYEKMQSDKGSIPDRFSAQQFSDYHSELNMSSLELGDSALYFCASSQEGRDYGYTFGSGTRLTVV.

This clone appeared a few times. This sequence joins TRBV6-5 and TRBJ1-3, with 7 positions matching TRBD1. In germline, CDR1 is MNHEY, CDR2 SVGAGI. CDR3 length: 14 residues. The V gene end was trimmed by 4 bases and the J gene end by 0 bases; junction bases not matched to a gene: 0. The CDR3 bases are TGTGCCAGCAGTTGGGACAGCTCTGGAAACACCATATATTTT. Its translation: CASSWDSSGNTIYF.

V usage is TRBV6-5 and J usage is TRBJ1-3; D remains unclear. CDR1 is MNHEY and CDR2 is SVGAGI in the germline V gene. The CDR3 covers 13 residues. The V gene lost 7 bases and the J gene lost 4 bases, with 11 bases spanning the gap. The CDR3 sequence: CASTPEVGNTIYF. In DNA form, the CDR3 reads TGTGCCAGCACCCCCGAAGTCGGAAACACCATATATTTT.

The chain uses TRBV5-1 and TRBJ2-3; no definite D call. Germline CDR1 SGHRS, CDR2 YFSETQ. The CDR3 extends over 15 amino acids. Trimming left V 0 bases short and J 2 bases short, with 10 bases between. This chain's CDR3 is CASSLATGSTDTQYF. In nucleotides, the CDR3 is TGCGCCAGCAGCTTGGCCACCGGGTCCACAGATACGCAGTATTTT.

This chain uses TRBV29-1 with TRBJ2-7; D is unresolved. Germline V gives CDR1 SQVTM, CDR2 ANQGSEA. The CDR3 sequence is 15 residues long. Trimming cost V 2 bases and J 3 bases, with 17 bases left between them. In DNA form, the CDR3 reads TGCAGCGTTGAAACCCCGCAGGAAGGGCTCTACGAGCAGTACTTC. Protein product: CSVETPQEGLYEQYF.

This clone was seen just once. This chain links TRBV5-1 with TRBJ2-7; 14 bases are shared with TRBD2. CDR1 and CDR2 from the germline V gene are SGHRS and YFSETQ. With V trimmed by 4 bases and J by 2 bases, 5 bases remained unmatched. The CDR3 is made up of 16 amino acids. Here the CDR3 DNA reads TGCGCCAGCAGCAATGAGGGACTAGCGGGGGCCTACGAGCAGTACTTC. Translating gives CASSNEGLAGAYEQYF.